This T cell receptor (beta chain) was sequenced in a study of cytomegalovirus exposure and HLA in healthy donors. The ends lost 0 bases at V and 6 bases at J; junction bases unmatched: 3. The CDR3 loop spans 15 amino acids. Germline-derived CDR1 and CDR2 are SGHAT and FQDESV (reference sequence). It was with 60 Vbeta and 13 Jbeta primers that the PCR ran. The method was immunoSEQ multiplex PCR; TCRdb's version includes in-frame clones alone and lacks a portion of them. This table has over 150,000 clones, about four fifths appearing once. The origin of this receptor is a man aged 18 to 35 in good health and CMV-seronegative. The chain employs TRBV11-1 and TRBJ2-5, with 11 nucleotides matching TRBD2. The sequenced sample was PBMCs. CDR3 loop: CASSLAVTSGKTQYF. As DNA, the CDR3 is TGTGCCAGCAGCTTAGCTGTGACTAGCGGGAAGACCCAGTACTTC. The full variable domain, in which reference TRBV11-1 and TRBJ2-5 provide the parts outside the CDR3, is EAEVAQSPRYKITEKSQAVAFWCDPISGHATLYWYRQILGQGPELLVQFQDESVVDDSQLPKDRFSAERLKGVDSTLKIQPAELGDSAMYLCASSLAVTSGKTQYFGPGTRLLVL.